The rows below give T cell receptor beta chains drawn from one sample of a study of PD-1 blockade in classical Hodgkin lymphoma. Method: immunoSEQ multiplex PCR; TCRdb's copy keeps in-frame clones and lacks some. The sample has over 30,000 clones, 80% to 95% seen once. This material consisted of CD4+ T cells from blood, taken at baseline. These receptors all come from a human donor with classical Hodgkin lymphoma. Each CDR3 is given with its conserved first and last residue. The D gene is left open where the match is weak. Not every row has a clone size; where given, it reads once, few, many or a size class.

d_call j_call clone_size v_call cdr3_nt cdr3_aa
. TRBJ2-2 . TRBV11-1 TGTGCCAGCACCCCCCGGAACGGACTCACCGGGGAGCTGTTTTTT CASTPRNGLTGELFF
. TRBJ2-3 . TRBV5-1 TGCGCCAGCAGCTTCTTAGGACTGGAGATCACAGATACGCAGTATTTT CASSFLGLEITDTQYF
. TRBJ1-2 once TRBV5-1 TGCGCCAGCAGCTTGGACGGAGATCCTAACTATGGCTACACCTTC CASSLDGDPNYGYTF
. TRBJ1-1 . TRBV5-1 TGCGCCAGCAGCTTGGCCGGTGCAGTCCTGAACACTGAAGCTTTCTTT CASSLAGAVLNTEAFF
TRBD1 TRBJ1-2 . TRBV27 TGTGCCAGCAGAACAGGGGGCTCTTACTATGGCTACACCTTC CASRTGGSYYGYTF
. TRBJ1-3 . TRBV6-6 TGTGCCAGCACCCCGGCGGGGGAATTTAGAAACACCATATATTTT CASTPAGEFRNTIYF
. TRBJ2-3 once TRBV5-1 TGCGCCAGCAGCTACCCTTCGGGCGGGCCGACGTCTAGCACAGATACGCAGTATTTT CASSYPSGGPTSSTDTQYF
. TRBJ2-3 once TRBV6-6 TGTGCCAGCAGTTACTCGAGTAGGGGTCTCACAGATACGCAGTATTTT CASSYSSRGLTDTQYF
. TRBJ2-7 . TRBV28 TGTGCCGCTCAGAGGGGCCCTTCCTACGAGCAGTACTTC CAAQRGPSYEQYF
TRBD2 TRBJ2-1 . TRBV7-9 TGTGCCAGCAGTTTCAGCGGGAGGGTTTCCTACAATGAGCAGTTCTTC CASSFSGRVSYNEQFF
TRBD2 TRBJ2-3 . TRBV7-2 TGTGCCAGCAGCTTAGCTAGCGGGAGAACCCCAGATACGCAGTATTTT CASSLASGRTPDTQYF
. TRBJ1-4 . TRBV19 TGTGCCAGTAGTAGCCTCTCAGCAGGGCTGAATGAAAAACTGTTTTTT CASSSLSAGLNEKLFF
TRBD1 TRBJ1-3 . TRBV4-1 TGCGCCAGCAGCCAAACCCCAACAGGGGGCGGAAACACCATATATTTT CASSQTPTGGGNTIYF
. TRBJ1-1 . TRBV5-1 TGCGCCAGCTCAGGTTATCAGGGGTTGACTTTCTTT CASSGYQGLTFF
. TRBJ2-7 once TRBV6-1 TGTGCCAGCAGTGAAGCGCTTCCAGGTTCTTACTCCTACGAGCAGTACTTC CASSEALPGSYSYEQYF
. TRBJ2-7 once TRBV18 TGTGCCAGCTCACCACCGAGCGGCTCCTACGAGCAGTACTTC CASSPPSGSYEQYF
. TRBJ2-5 . TRBV11-3 TGTGCCAGCAGCAGATCAGGCTCCGGGACCCAGTACTTC CASSRSGSGTQYF
. TRBJ2-4 . TRBV20-1 TGCAGTGCACCGACGGGGAACATTCAGTACTTC CSAPTGNIQYF
. TRBJ2-7 . TRBV28 TGTGCCAGCAGAACCTCCTTTGGGGCGGGCGAGCAGTACTTC CASRTSFGAGEQYF
. TRBJ1-2 once TRBV5-4 TGTGCCAGCAGCTTGTTCCCAGACTATGGCTACACCTTC CASSLFPDYGYTF
TRBD1 TRBJ2-2 . TRBV19 TGTGCCAGTAGTATCCTAGACAGGGCCGGGGAGCTGTTTTTT CASSILDRAGELFF
. TRBJ2-4 . TRBV28 TGTGCCAGCAGCCCCTCCACCCTTCGGGGGCGGGCCAAAAACATTCAGTACTTC CASSPSTLRGRAKNIQYF
. TRBJ1-3 . TRBV30 TGTGCCTGGGGGAGGTTCGTCTCTGGAAACACCATATATTTT CAWGRFVSGNTIYF
TRBD2 TRBJ2-3 . TRBV27 TGTGCCAGCAGTTTCGGACTAGCCACAGATACGCAGTATTTT CASSFGLATDTQYF
TRBD1 TRBJ2-1 . TRBV6-5 TGTGCCAGCAGTGCCCAGGGGGCTGAGCAGTTCTTC CASSAQGAEQFF
TRBD2 TRBJ2-7 . TRBV29-1 TGCAGCGTTGAAGGACTAGCGGGATTATACGAGCAGTACTTC CSVEGLAGLYEQYF
. TRBJ2-7 . TRBV5-5 TGTGCCAGCAGCTACCATCCACAGGGAGCGTCCTACGAGCAGTACTTC CASSYHPQGASYEQYF
TRBD2 TRBJ2-2 . TRBV4-2 TGTGCCAGCAGCCGCGGGACTAGCGGAAAGCTCACCGGGGAGCTGTTTTTT CASSRGTSGKLTGELFF
. TRBJ1-3 few TRBV2 TGTGCCAGCAGTGGCCAATCAAACACCATATATTTT CASSGQSNTIYF
. TRBJ1-2 . TRBV7-9 TGTGCCAGCTCGGTCCTGTCAGATGGCTACACCTTC CASSVLSDGYTF
. TRBJ2-2 few TRBV5-4 TGTGCCAGCAGCTTGGAAGGATTTGGGGAGCTGTTTTTT CASSLEGFGELFF
. TRBJ2-2 . TRBV30 TGTGCCTGGAATCTCCTCGTCGGCACCGGGGAGCTGTTTTTT CAWNLLVGTGELFF
. TRBJ2-5 . TRBV11-2 TGTGCCAGCAGCTCATTGCGTTCTCAGAGCCAAGAGACCCAGTACTTC CASSSLRSQSQETQYF
. TRBJ1-1 . TRBV19 TGTGCCAGTAGACTACGGACTGAAGCTTTCTTT CASRLRTEAFF
. TRBJ2-6 . TRBV7-2 TGTGCCAGCAGCTTAGTCGGGGGCACCGGGGCCAACGTCCTGACTTTC CASSLVGGTGANVLTF
. TRBJ2-1 . TRBV19 TGTGCCAGTAGTATATCAGAGATTGTCAATGAGCAGTTCTTC CASSISEIVNEQFF
. TRBJ1-5 . TRBV28 TGTGCCAGCAGTTTCCCACCCCGGTTTAATCAGCCCCAGCATTTT CASSFPPRFNQPQHF
. TRBJ2-5 . TRBV25-1 TGTGCCAGCAGTGATTTTGGGACCCAAGAGACCCAGTACTTC CASSDFGTQETQYF
TRBD1 TRBJ2-1 . TRBV19 TGTGCCAGTTGGACAGGGTTCTCCTACAATGAGCAGTTCTTC CASWTGFSYNEQFF
TRBD1 TRBJ1-2 . TRBV6-1 TGTGCCAGCAGTGAAGCGGGCTGGAGCCGGGACAGGGTCTCTGGCTACACCTTC CASSEAGWSRDRVSGYTF
. TRBJ2-5 . TRBV7-2 TGTGCCAGCAGCTTAGCAAGGGCAGAGACCCAGTACTTC CASSLARAETQYF
TRBD1 TRBJ2-7 . TRBV12-5 TGTGCTAGTGACGCCCCTTGGGACGGGACAGGCAGCTACGAGCAGTACTTC CASDAPWDGTGSYEQYF
. TRBJ1-5 . TRBV28 TGTGCCAGCATTTTGTCGGCAACTAATCAGCCCCAGCATTTT CASILSATNQPQHF
TRBD1 TRBJ2-1 . TRBV9 TGTGCCAGCAGCGTAGATCCCCGGTGGGACAGGAGTTACAATGAGCAGTTCTTC CASSVDPRWDRSYNEQFF
. TRBJ2-3 . TRBV5-1 TGCGCCAGCAGCTTAGCACGACAGGACTATGTCACAGATACGCAGTATTTT CASSLARQDYVTDTQYF
TRBD1 TRBJ2-7 . TRBV15 TGTGCCACCAGCATAGGACAGGGGACCTACGAGCAGTACTTC CATSIGQGTYEQYF
. TRBJ1-5 . TRBV2 TGTGCCAGCAGGGAGACAGGTGCCCGTTGGCCCCAGCATTTT CASRETGARWPQHF
. TRBJ1-2 once TRBV2 TGTGCCAGCAGCCGAACTACTAACTATGGCTACACCTTC CASSRTTNYGYTF
TRBD2 TRBJ2-7 . TRBV9 TGTGCCAGCAGCGCTAGTACTAGCGGGAGGGCGTTAAACGAGCAGTACTTC CASSASTSGRALNEQYF
. TRBJ2-1 few TRBV30 TGTGCCTGGACCCCAGCGGTCTCCTACAATGAGCAGTTCTTC CAWTPAVSYNEQFF
. TRBJ2-1 . TRBV21-1 TGTGCCAGCAGCAAGGTTGGGGGCGGACTTAACAATGAGCAGTTCTTC CASSKVGGGLNNEQFF
TRBD2 TRBJ2-7 once TRBV7-2 TGTGCCAGCAGCACCCAGCGGGGGGTGAGCTACGAGCAGTACTTC CASSTQRGVSYEQYF
. TRBJ2-7 . TRBV13 TGTGCCAGCAGCCTAAGTCCCGGGACCGAAAACGTACGTCCCTACGAGCAGTACTTC CASSLSPGTENVRPYEQYF
TRBD1 TRBJ2-7 . TRBV18 TGTGCCAGCTCACCGGGGGACAGGCCCTCTCAGTACTTC CASSPGDRPSQYF
TRBD1 TRBJ2-1 . TRBV27 TGTGCCAGCAGTTACTACCCCGGACAGGGTCGAAATGAGCAGTTCTTC CASSYYPGQGRNEQFF
TRBD2 TRBJ2-1 once TRBV27 TGTGCCAGCAGTTTATCCCTAGCGGGAGGGCCCCGGGATGAGCAGTTCTTC CASSLSLAGGPRDEQFF
. TRBJ2-1 . TRBV6-5 TGTGCCAGCAGAACGGGGCTAGGGGATAGCAATGAGCAGTTCTTC CASRTGLGDSNEQFF
TRBD1 TRBJ2-7 . TRBV30 TGTGCCTGGAAAGGACAGGTCGGAGAGCAGTACTTC CAWKGQVGEQYF
. TRBJ2-6 . TRBV9 TGTGCCAGCAGCGTAGTTACAGGCGTCCTGACTTTC CASSVVTGVLTF